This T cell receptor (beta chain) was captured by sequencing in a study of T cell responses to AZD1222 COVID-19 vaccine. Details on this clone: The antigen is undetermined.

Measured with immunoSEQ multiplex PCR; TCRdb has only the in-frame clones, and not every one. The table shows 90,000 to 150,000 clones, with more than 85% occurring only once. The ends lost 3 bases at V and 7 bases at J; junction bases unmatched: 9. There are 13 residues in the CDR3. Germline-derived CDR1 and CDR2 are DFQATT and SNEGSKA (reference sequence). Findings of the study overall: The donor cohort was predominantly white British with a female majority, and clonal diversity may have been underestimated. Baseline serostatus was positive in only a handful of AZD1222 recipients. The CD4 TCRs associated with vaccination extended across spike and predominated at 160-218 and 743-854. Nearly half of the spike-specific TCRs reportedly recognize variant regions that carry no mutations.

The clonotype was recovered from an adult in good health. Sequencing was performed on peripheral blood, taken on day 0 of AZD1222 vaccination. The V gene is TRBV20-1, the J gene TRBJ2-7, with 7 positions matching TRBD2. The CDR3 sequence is CSASMGVGGEQYF. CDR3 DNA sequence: TGCAGTGCTAGTATGGGAGTGGGGGGGGAGCAGTACTTC.